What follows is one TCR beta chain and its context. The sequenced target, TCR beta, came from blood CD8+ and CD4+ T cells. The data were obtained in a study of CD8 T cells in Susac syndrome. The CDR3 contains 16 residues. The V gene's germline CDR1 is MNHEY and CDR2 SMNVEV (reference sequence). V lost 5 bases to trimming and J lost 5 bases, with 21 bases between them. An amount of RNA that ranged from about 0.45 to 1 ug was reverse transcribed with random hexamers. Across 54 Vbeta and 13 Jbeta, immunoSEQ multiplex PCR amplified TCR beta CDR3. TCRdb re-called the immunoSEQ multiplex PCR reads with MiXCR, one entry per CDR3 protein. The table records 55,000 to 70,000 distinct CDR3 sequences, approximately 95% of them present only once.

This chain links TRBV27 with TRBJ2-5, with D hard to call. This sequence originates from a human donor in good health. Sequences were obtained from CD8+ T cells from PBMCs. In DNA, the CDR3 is TGTGCCAGCAGTATAAACATGGGAAGCCCCCAGGAGACCCAGTACTTC. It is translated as CASSINMGSPQETQYF.